The TCR beta chain under discussion was sequenced for a study of T cell changes during pregnancy in multiple sclerosis. The CDR3 has 16 residues. The V gene end was trimmed by 1 base and the J gene end by 6 bases; junction bases not matched to a gene: 7. Germline-derived CDR1 and CDR2 are LGHNA and YSLEER. Data came from immunoSEQ multiplex PCR; TCRdb stores just in-frame clones and leaves some out. Of more than 60,000 clones in the sample, roughly nine tenths were seen once. This sequence joins TRBV4-3 and TRBJ1-5; 9 nucleotides agree with TRBD1. The clonotype originates from a female donor in good health, enrolled as a control in a pregnancy study. This specimen was CD4+ T cells from peripheral blood mononuclear cells, taken in the third trimester of pregnancy. The CDR3 bases are TGCGCCAGCAGCCAAGCCGCGACAGGGGGTGTTCAGCCCCAGCATTTT. Translation: CASSQAATGGVQPQHF.